A single sample is the source of the 6 T cell receptor beta chains below, sequenced in a study of T cell responses to AZD1222 COVID-19 vaccine. Some clones are missing from TCRdb's copy, which holds only in-frame ones; the method was immunoSEQ multiplex PCR. In the table there are some 150,000 clones, 90% to 95% of which are singletons. The specimen comprised peripheral blood, sampled on day 0 of AZD1222 vaccination. The source of these receptors is an adult in good health.

The chain uses TRBV4-3 and TRBJ1-3; D is unresolved. The CDR3 length is 15 residues. Germline V CDR1 and CDR2: LGHNA, YSLEER. V lost 0 bases and J 0 bases, leaving 6 bases between the germline ends. In DNA form, the CDR3 reads TGCGCCAGCAGCCAAGAAGCATTCTCTGGAAACACCATATATTTT. It encodes CASSQEAFSGNTIYF.

The gene calls are TRBV5-1 and TRBJ1-4; TRBD1 matches at 8 bases. With 0 bases clipped from V and 9 bases from J, the junction kept 4 bases outside the gene matches. This CDR3 is 14 amino acids long. Per the germline V gene, CDR1 is SGHRS and CDR2 is YFSETQ. The CDR3 nucleotides read TGCGCCAGCAGCTTGGAGACAGGGGTTAAAAAACTGTTTTTT. Translating it yields CASSLETGVKKLFF.

The chain recombines TRBV6-5 with TRBJ1-5, with 8 bases that match TRBD1. J gave up 0 bases and V 6 bases, and 4 bases lay outside the gene matches. Germline CDR1 reads MNHEY; CDR2 reads SVGAGI. This CDR3 has 15 residues. The CDR3 spells CASSRQGNSNQPQHF. CDR3 nucleotide sequence: TGTGCCAGCAGCCGACAGGGGAATAGCAATCAGCCCCAGCATTTT.

The V call is TRBV9, the J call TRBJ1-6; 9 nucleotides align to TRBD1. CDR1 and CDR2 (germline): SGDLS, YYNGEE. The CDR3 sequence is 15 residues long. V lost 5 bases to trimming and J lost 7 bases; unmatched junction nucleotides: 7. CDR3 coding DNA: TGTGCCAGCAGACCTCGGGACAGGGAGAATTCACCCCTCCACTTT. Its translation is CASRPRDRENSPLHF.

This rearrangement joins TRBV7-2 to TRBJ1-4; tentatively, D is TRBD1 (6 bases). Trimming took off 10 bases at V and 5 bases at J, with 17 bases between the two ends. CDR3 length: 14 residues. CDR1 and CDR2 (germline): SGHTA, FQGNSA. The CDR3 sequence: CATQRDTLNEKLFF. Here the CDR3 DNA reads TGTGCCACCCAACGGGACACACTAAATGAAAAACTGTTTTTT.

The V call is TRBV18, the J call TRBJ2-5; a possible D gene is TRBD1 (6 bases). The CDR3 runs to 13 residues. Looked up from germline, CDR1 is KGHSH and CDR2 is LQKENI. The V gene lost 6 bases and the J gene lost 1 base, with 9 bases spanning the gap. The CDR3 reads CASSQQGQETQYF. In nucleotides, the CDR3 is TGTGCCAGCTCGCAACAGGGCCAAGAGACCCAGTACTTC.